This T cell receptor beta chain was identified during a study of STAT5B mutations in CD4+ large granular lymphocyte leukemia. General study points: Patient CD4-sorted repertoires stayed more clonal than healthy ones after leukemic-clone removal.

In germline, CDR1 is SGHRS, CDR2 YFSETQ. This CDR3 spans 14 amino acids. Trimming removed 0 bases at V and 10 bases at J, with 13 bases between. Healthy controls were blood donor buffy coats. This clone was seen only a few times. Its antigen is not known. The protocol was immunoSEQ multiplex PCR, while the TCRdb copy is restricted to in-frame clones and leaves out a portion. The sample has 30,000 to 35,000 clones, roughly 76% seen once; the top ten hold 3.5% to 5%. The chain recombines TRBV5-1 with TRBJ2-2, with D possibly called TRBD1 or TRBD2 (6 bases each). Specimen: CD4+ T cells from blood buffy coats. The sequence was obtained from a human donor in good health. CDR3 DNA: TGCGCCAGCAGCTTGGCCGGGGGCTCCGCGGAGCTGTTTTTT. It yields the protein CASSLAGGSAELFF. Supplemented by reference TRBV5-1 and TRBJ2-2, the full variable domain reads KAGVTQTPRYLIKTRGQQVTLSCSPISGHRSVSWYQQTPGQGLQFLFEYFSETQRNKGNFPGRFSGRQFSNSRSEMNVSTLELGDSALYLCASSLAGGSAELFFGEGSRLTVL.